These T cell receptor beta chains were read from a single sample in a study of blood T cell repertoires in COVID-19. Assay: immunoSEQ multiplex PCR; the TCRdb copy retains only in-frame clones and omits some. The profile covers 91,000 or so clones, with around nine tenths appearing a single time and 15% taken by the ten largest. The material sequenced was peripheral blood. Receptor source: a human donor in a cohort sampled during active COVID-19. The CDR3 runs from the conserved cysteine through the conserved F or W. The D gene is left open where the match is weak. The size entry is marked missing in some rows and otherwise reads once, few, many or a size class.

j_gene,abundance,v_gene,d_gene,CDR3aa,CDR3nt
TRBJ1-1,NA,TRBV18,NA,CASSPWSTDGNTEAFF,TGTGCCAGCTCACCCTGGTCGACAGACGGGAACACTGAAGCTTTCTTT
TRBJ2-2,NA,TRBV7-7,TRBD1,CASSSTTGAKTGELFF,TGTGCTAGCAGCTCCACGACAGGGGCAAAAACCGGGGAGCTGTTTTTT
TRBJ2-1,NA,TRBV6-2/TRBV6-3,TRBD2,CASSYSNPGLAGGGYNEQFF,TGTGCCAGCAGTTACTCGAACCCCGGACTAGCGGGAGGGGGCTACAATGAGCAGTTCTTC
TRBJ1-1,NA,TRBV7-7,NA,CASSLGPGSTEAFF,TGTGCTAGCAGCTTAGGACCCGGGAGCACTGAAGCTTTCTTT
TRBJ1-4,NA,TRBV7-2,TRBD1,CASSTRTGGTEKLFF,TGTGCCAGCAGCACTCGGACAGGGGGTACTGAAAAACTGTTTTTT
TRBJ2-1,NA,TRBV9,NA,CASSVSGDLSYNEQFF,TGTGCCAGCAGCGTGTCAGGGGATCTCTCCTACAATGAGCAGTTCTTC
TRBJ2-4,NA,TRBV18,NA,CASSPGRDTDIQYF,TGTGCCAGCTCACCAGGAAGGGACACGGACATTCAGTACTTC
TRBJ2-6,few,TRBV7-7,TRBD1,CASSPGQGSSGANVLTF,TGTGCTAGCAGCCCTGGACAGGGTAGCTCTGGGGCCAACGTCCTGACTTTC
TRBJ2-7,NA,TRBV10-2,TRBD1,CASREPGQGASYEQYF,TGCGCCAGCAGAGAACCGGGACAGGGGGCCTCCTACGAGCAGTACTTC
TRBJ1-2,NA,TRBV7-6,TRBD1,CASSLGQGVNYGYTF,TGTGCCAGCAGCCTCGGACAGGGGGTTAACTATGGCTACACCTTC
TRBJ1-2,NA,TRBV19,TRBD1,CASSRLQGNYGYTF,TGTGCCAGTAGTAGGCTACAGGGGAACTATGGCTACACCTTC
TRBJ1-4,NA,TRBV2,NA,CASRVQSTNEKLFF,TGTGCCAGCAGGGTCCAGTCTACTAATGAAAAACTGTTTTTT
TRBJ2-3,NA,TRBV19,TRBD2,CASTGSGRVDTQYF,TGTGCCAGTACCGGTAGCGGGAGGGTGGATACGCAGTATTTT
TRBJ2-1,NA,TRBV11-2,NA,CASSKDREGGEQFF,TGTGCCAGCAGCAAGGACAGGGAGGGCGGTGAGCAGTTCTTC
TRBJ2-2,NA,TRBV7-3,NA,CASSLSGNTGELFF,TGTGCCAGCAGCTTAAGCGGAAACACCGGGGAGCTGTTTTTT
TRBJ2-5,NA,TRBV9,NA,CASSTGQWETQYF,TGTGCCAGCAGCACTGGACAGTGGGAGACCCAGTACTTC
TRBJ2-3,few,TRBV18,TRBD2,CASSHLTSGRADTQYF,TGTGCCAGCTCACACCTGACTAGCGGGAGGGCAGATACGCAGTATTTT
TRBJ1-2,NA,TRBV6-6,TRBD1,CASSEQGAYYGYTF,TGTGCCAGCAGCGAACAGGGGGCGTACTATGGCTACACCTTC
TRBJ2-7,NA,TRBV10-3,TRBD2,CAISESKAGGARRYEQYF,TGTGCCATCAGTGAGTCGAAAGCGGGGGGGGCGCGGCGCTACGAGCAGTACTTC
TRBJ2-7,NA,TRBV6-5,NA,CASSYRGGYEQYF,TGTGCCAGCAGTTACAGGGGGGGCTACGAGCAGTACTTC
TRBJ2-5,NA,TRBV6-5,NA,CASNRAGYQETQYF,TGTGCCAGCAACAGGGCCGGGTACCAAGAGACCCAGTACTTC
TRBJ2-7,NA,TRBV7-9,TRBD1,CASSPIDRASSYEQYF,TGTGCCAGCAGCCCCATTGACAGGGCGAGCTCCTACGAGCAGTACTTC
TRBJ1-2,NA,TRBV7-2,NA,CASSPRVGQRYGYTF,TGTGCCAGCAGCCCGAGAGTTGGACAGCGCTATGGCTACACCTTC
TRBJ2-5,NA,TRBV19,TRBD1,CASRGQGWETQYF,TGTGCCAGTAGGGGACAGGGCTGGGAGACCCAGTACTTC
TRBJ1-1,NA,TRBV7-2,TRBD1,CASSLAGARGQDEAFF,TGTGCCAGCAGCTTAGCCGGGGCCAGGGGGCAAGATGAAGCTTTCTTT
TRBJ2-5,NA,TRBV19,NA,CASSIRVSPATQYF,TGTGCCAGTAGTATCCGGGTCAGTCCAGCGACCCAGTACTTC
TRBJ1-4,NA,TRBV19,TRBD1,CASSPSGTATNEKLFF,TGTGCCAGTAGTCCATCCGGGACAGCAACTAATGAAAAACTGTTTTTT
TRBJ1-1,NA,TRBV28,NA,CASSSPLRSTEAFF,TGTGCCAGCAGTTCCCCTCTCCGGAGCACTGAAGCTTTCTTT
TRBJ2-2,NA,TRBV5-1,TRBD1,CASSLGRGNLNTGELFF,TGCGCCAGCAGCTTGGGCAGGGGGAATCTGAACACCGGGGAGCTGTTTTTT
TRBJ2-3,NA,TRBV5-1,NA,CASSSRGITDTQYF,TGCGCCAGCAGCTCGCGCGGAATCACAGATACGCAGTATTTT
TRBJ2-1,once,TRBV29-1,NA,CSVEAGLHSYNEQFF,TGCAGCGTTGAAGCGGGACTTCACTCCTACAATGAGCAGTTCTTC
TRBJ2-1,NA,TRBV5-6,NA,CASRTPTAYNEQFF,TGTGCCAGCAGGACCCCGACAGCTTACAATGAGCAGTTCTTC
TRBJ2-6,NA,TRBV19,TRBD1,CASTPGQENRGANVLTF,TGTGCCAGTACCCCGGGACAGGAGAACCGTGGGGCCAACGTCCTGACTTTC
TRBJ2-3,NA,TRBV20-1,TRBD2,CSASRAGGPTDTQYF,TGCAGTGCTAGTAGAGCGGGGGGGCCTACAGATACGCAGTATTTT
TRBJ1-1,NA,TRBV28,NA,CASMPPHGVKAFF,TGTGCCAGCATGCCCCCGCATGGAGTCAAGGCTTTCTTT
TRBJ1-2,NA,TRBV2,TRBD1,CASRGQGNGYTF,TGTGCCAGCAGGGGACAGGGGAACGGCTACACCTTC
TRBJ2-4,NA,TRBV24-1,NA,CATRNPERDPGAKNIQYF,TGTGCCACCAGGAACCCTGAGAGGGATCCCGGAGCCAAAAACATTCAGTACTTC
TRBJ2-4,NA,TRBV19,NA,CASKPGVAKNIQYF,TGTGCCAGTAAACCAGGGGTAGCCAAAAACATTCAGTACTTC
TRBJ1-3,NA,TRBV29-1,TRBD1,CSAGTGSGNTIYF,TGCAGCGCTGGGACAGGCTCTGGAAACACCATATATTTT
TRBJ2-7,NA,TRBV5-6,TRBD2,CASSEFTGSSGGQDYEQYF,TGTGCCAGCAGCGAATTCACAGGGTCTAGCGGGGGCCAAGACTACGAGCAGTACTTC